The following is a T cell receptor (beta chain) sequence with its context. Its antigen remains unidentified. These data are taken from a study of cytomegalovirus exposure and HLA in healthy donors. Findings and caveats of the study: TCR beta V- and J-gene trimming, according to a later analysis, was linked to a missense DCLRE1C variant. The study flagged approximately 180 TCR beta chains as cytomegalovirus-associated.

After removal of 4 bases from V and 0 bases from J, the junction contained 11 bases not matched to a gene. Germline V gene lookup returns CDR1 SGDLS and CDR2 YYNGEE. The CDR3 extends over 18 amino acids. Primers for the PCR totalled 60 Vbeta and 13 Jbeta. The table came from immunoSEQ multiplex PCR; TCRdb's copy has only in-frame clones and leaves some out. The data show about 100,000 clones, around 82% seen once. This sequence joins TRBV9 and TRBJ2-1; 9 bases agree with TRBD2. The sequenced material came from PBMCs. The source of this sequence is a middle-aged woman in good health and CMV-seronegative. The CDR3 DNA is TGTGCCAGCAGCCCGCGGGAGGGGGAGTACGCCTCCTACAATGAGCAGTTCTTC. Protein: CASSPREGEYASYNEQFF.